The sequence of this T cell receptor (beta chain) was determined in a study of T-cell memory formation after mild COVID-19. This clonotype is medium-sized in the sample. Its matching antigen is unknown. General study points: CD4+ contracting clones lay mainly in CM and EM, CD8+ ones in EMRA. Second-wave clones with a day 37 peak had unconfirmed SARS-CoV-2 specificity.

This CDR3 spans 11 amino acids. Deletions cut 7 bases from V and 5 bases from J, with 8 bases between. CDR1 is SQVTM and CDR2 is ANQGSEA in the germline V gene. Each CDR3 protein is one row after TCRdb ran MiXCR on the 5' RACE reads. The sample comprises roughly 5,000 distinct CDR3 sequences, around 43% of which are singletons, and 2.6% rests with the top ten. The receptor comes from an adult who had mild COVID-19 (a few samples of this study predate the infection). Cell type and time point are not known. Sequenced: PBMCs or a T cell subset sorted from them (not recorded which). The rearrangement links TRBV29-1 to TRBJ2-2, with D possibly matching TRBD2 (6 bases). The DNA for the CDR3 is TGCAGCGGGAGGGTGACCGGGGAGCTGTTTTTT. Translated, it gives CSGRVTGELFF.